One and the same sample provided the 26 T cell receptor beta chains below, sequenced in a study of cytomegalovirus exposure and HLA in healthy donors. The study ran its PCR with 60 Vbeta and 13 Jbeta primers. This table comes from immunoSEQ multiplex PCR, and its TCRdb copy is limited to in-frame clones, with some not included. The sample has 85,000 to 95,000 clones; over 60% are singletons. Sequenced input: PBMCs. Receptor source: a man younger than 45 in good health and CMV-seropositive.

This chain joins TRBV7-3 and TRBJ2-5; D perhaps matches TRBD1 (6 bases). This CDR3 has 13 residues. CDR1 and CDR2 from the germline V gene are SGHTA and FQGTGA. The V end was cut by 2 bases, the J end by 4 bases, with 8 bases between. Here the CDR3 reads CASSLGRGETQYF. As DNA, the CDR3 is TGTGCCAGCAGCTTAGGCAGGGGAGAGACCCAGTACTTC.

The chain uses TRBV12-5 and TRBJ2-3; 14 bases map to TRBD2. Germline loops: CDR1 LGHNT, CDR2 FRNRAP. The CDR3 runs 16 residues. Trimming at V came to 5 bases and at J to 5 bases, leaving 6 bases not matched to a gene. CDR3 loop: CASGGGLAGGGDTQYF. DNA of the CDR3: TGTGCTAGTGGTGGAGGACTAGCGGGAGGAGGAGATACGCAGTATTTT.

This clone has more than one count but fewer than ten. The V and J genes are TRBV9 and TRBJ1-3; 8 bases map to TRBD1. Trimming at V came to 4 bases and at J to 3 bases, leaving 9 bases not matched to a gene. The CDR3 sequence is 16 residues long. Per the germline V gene, CDR1 is SGDLS and CDR2 is YYNGEE. CDR3 DNA: TGTGCCAGCAGCATCGGACAGGGCGGTTATGGAAACACCATATATTTT. Its translation: CASSIGQGGYGNTIYF.

CDR3 nucleotides: TGCAGCGTTGAGCCACAGGGTAGTACAGATACGCAGTATTTT. The encoded protein is CSVEPQGSTDTQYF. V usage is TRBV29-1 and J usage is TRBJ2-3, with D perhaps TRBD1 (6 bases). Germline values: CDR1 SQVTM, CDR2 ANQGSEA. The CDR3 totals 14 residues. Trimming removed 3 bases from V and 3 bases from J, with 13 bases in between.

The rearrangement joins TRBV9 to TRBJ2-5, with 12 positions matching TRBD1. Germline V gene lookup returns CDR1 SGDLS and CDR2 YYNGEE. CDR3 length equals 17 residues. The V and J ends lost 1 base and 4 bases, in that order; junction bases with no gene match: 8. The CDR3: CASSVPGTGGAAETQYF. As DNA, the CDR3 is TGTGCCAGCAGCGTACCAGGGACAGGGGGCGCAGCAGAGACCCAGTACTTC. Combining the CDR3 with reference TRBV9 and TRBJ2-5 gives the whole variable domain DSGVTQTPKHLITATGQRVTLRCSPRSGDLSVYWYQQSLDQGLQFLIQYYNGEERAKGNILERFSAQQFPDLHSELNLSSLELGDSALYFCASSVPGTGGAAETQYFGPGTRLLVL.

V gene TRBV6-6 combines with J gene TRBJ2-7; a weak D match, TRBD2 (5 bases). This CDR3 is built from 15 residues. Germline V lookup: CDR1 MNHNY, CDR2 SVGAGI (reference sequence). Trimming removed 4 bases at V and 3 bases at J, with 16 bases between. The chain's CDR3 is CASSSFGSANYEQYF. CDR3 DNA sequence: TGTGCCAGCAGTTCATTTGGTAGCGCTAACTACGAGCAGTACTTC.

V usage is TRBV29-1 and J usage is TRBJ1-2, with 9 bases matching TRBD1. V shed 6 bases, J shed 1 base, and the junction held 9 bases outside the gene matches. The germline CDR1 and CDR2 sequences are SQVTM and ANQGSEA. The CDR3 is 15 amino acids. This CDR3 is CSVETGGQGNYGYTF. In DNA, the CDR3 is TGCAGCGTAGAAACCGGGGGACAGGGTAACTATGGCTACACCTTC.

The chain combines TRBV7-9 with TRBJ2-7; D remains ambiguous. CDR1 is SEHNR and CDR2 is FQNEAQ in the germline V gene (reference sequence). V was pared by 3 bases and J by 4 bases, with 7 bases between. The CDR3 is 12 residues long. CDR3 coding DNA: TGTGCCAGCAGCTTTGGAGAGTACGAGCAGTACTTC. This translates into CASSFGEYEQYF.

This chain connects TRBV7-2 to TRBJ2-1; perhaps TRBD1 as D (6 bases). Germline CDR1 reads SGHTA; CDR2 reads FQGNSA. This CDR3 has 17 residues. V lost 0 bases, J lost 6 bases, and 18 bases lay in between. The CDR3 reads CASSLAPRGSGGNEQFF. CDR3 DNA: TGTGCCAGCAGCTTAGCCCCGAGGGGGAGTGGGGGCAATGAGCAGTTCTTC.

This clone was counted a few times. The rearrangement joins TRBV11-3 to TRBJ2-7, with a tentative D call TRBD2 (6 bases). The germline V gene encodes CDR1 SGHNT and CDR2 YENEEA. V was trimmed by 1 base and J by 9 bases, leaving 10 bases between them. CDR3 size: 12 residues. The CDR3 region has the DNA TGTGCCAGCAGCTTAGGGGACTCCCGGCAGTACGTC. Protein: CASSLGDSRQYV.

Only one count was recorded for this clone. This chain links TRBV18 with TRBJ2-4; TRBD2 matches at 10 bases. The length of the CDR3 is 16 residues. J lost 4 bases, V lost 0 bases, and 3 bases had no gene match. CDR1 and CDR2 (germline): KGHSH, LQKENI. The CDR3 bases are TGTGCCAGCTCACCACCTCTAGCGGGGGCAAAAAACATTCAGTACTTC. It is translated as CASSPPLAGAKNIQYF.

This clone was counted a single time. This chain uses TRBV6-5 with TRBJ1-1; 10 bases are shared with TRBD1. Germline CDR1 reads MNHEY; CDR2 reads SVGAGI. The junction had 2 bases not matched to a gene; V was cut back by 2 bases and J by 5 bases. CDR3 length: 14 residues. CDR3 nucleotides: TGTGCCAGCAGTTACGGGACAGGGGTGACTGAAGCTTTCTTT. Its protein product is CASSYGTGVTEAFF.

The rearrangement uses TRBV7-3 and TRBJ1-1; D call uncertain. Deletions cut 1 base from V and 1 base from J, with 7 bases between. This CDR3 contains 14 residues. CDR1 is SGHTA and CDR2 is FQGTGA in the germline V gene. CDR3 amino acids: CASSLNSENTEAFF. As DNA, the CDR3 is TGTGCCAGCAGCTTAAATTCAGAGAACACTGAAGCTTTCTTT. The full variable domain, its missing parts supplied by reference TRBV7-3 and TRBJ1-1, is GAGVSQTPSNKVTEKGKYVELRCDPISGHTALYWYRQSLGQGPEFLIYFQGTGAADDSGLPNDRFFAVRPEGSVSTLKIQRTERGDSAVYLCASSLNSENTEAFFGQGTRLTVV.

J is TRBJ1-5 and V is TRBV2; the match to TRBD1 covers 8 bases. The CDR3 is made up of 14 amino acids. CDR1 is SNHLY and CDR2 is FYNNEI in the germline V gene. Trimming at V came to 4 bases and at J to 6 bases, leaving 5 bases not matched to a gene. CDR3 region: CASSATGVGQPQHF. DNA of the CDR3: TGTGCCAGCAGTGCGACAGGGGTGGGTCAGCCCCAGCATTTT. Drawing the rest from reference TRBV2 and TRBJ1-5, the complete variable domain is EPEVTQTPSHQVTQMGQEVILRCVPISNHLYFYWYRQILGQKVEFLVSFYNNEISEKSEIFDDQFSVERPDGSNFTLKIRSTKLEDSAMYFCASSATGVGQPQHFGDGTRLSIL.

The chain carries TRBV4-3 and TRBJ1-4; D call uncertain. Per the germline V gene, CDR1 is LGHNA and CDR2 is YSLEER. Deletions cut 0 bases from V and 1 base from J, with 12 bases between. The CDR3 runs to 17 residues. The CDR3 spells CASSQDLLPGTNEKLFF. In nucleotides, the CDR3 is TGCGCCAGCAGCCAAGATCTGCTACCGGGAACTAATGAAAAACTGTTTTTT.

Notes on this clone: Relative to the germline gene, one junction end is altered; a read error may explain this. Distinct nucleotide sequences in the sample also encode this CDR3. The CDR3 is CASSGDRAWEKLFF. The CDR3 region has the DNA TGTGCCAGCAGCGGGGACAGGGCTTGGGAAAAGCTGTTTTTT. The gene calls are TRBV7-9 and TRBJ1-4, with TRBD1 matching 9 bases. This CDR3 has 14 residues. Germline V gives CDR1 SEHNR, CDR2 FQNEAQ (reference sequence).

This CDR3 is CATVPSGLASEQYF. CDR3 nucleotide sequence: TGTGCCACCGTTCCGTCGGGACTAGCGAGCGAGCAGTACTTC. The chain links TRBV6-6 to TRBJ2-7; 10 nucleotides agree with TRBD2. Germline V lookup: CDR1 MNHNY, CDR2 SVGAGI (reference sequence). CDR3 length: 14 residues. V trimming: 10 bases; J trimming: 6 bases; junction bases outside the gene matches: 12.

This clone was counted a single time. CDR3 residues: CASSFSSGRLKHEQFF. CDR3 in DNA: TGTGCCAGCAGTTTTTCTAGCGGGAGACTAAAACATGAGCAGTTCTTC. J is TRBJ2-1 and V is TRBV27; 10 positions match TRBD2. This CDR3 is 16 amino acids long. Per germline, CDR1 MNHEY and CDR2 SMNVEV (reference sequence). J was trimmed by 8 bases and V by 3 bases; bases with no gene match: 10.

The chain is built from TRBV5-1 and TRBJ2-3; TRBD2 might be the D (5 bases). The CDR3 is 16 amino acids. The V and J ends lost 0 bases and 2 bases respectively, with 13 bases between them. Germline assignment: CDR1 SGHRS and CDR2 YFSETQ. This CDR3 reads CASSLDASGSTDTQYF. CDR3 in DNA: TGCGCCAGCAGCTTGGATGCGAGCGGATCCACAGATACGCAGTATTTT. The full variable domain, with the rest looked up from reference TRBV5-1 and TRBJ2-3, is KAGVTQTPRYLIKTRGQQVTLSCSPISGHRSVSWYQQTPGQGLQFLFEYFSETQRNKGNFPGRFSGRQFSNSRSEMNVSTLELGDSALYLCASSLDASGSTDTQYFGPGTRLTVL.

This clone was detected a few times. The chain is built from TRBV5-1 and TRBJ1-1; the match to TRBD1 covers 9 bases. V shed 4 bases, J shed 4 bases, and the junction held 8 bases outside the gene matches. The germline CDR1 and CDR2 sequences are SGHRS and YFSETQ. The CDR3 totals 15 residues. The CDR3 sequence: CASSASGTGFTEAFF. DNA for the CDR3: TGCGCCAGCAGCGCTTCCGGGACAGGGTTCACTGAAGCTTTCTTT.

The chain uses TRBV5-8 and TRBJ1-4; D uncertain. V lost 0 bases to trimming and J lost 10 bases, with 13 bases between them. This CDR3 has 14 amino acids. Per germline, CDR1 SGHTS and CDR2 YDEGEE. CDR3 sequence reads: CASSLERLWRKLFF. CDR3 nucleotide sequence: TGTGCCAGCAGCTTGGAAAGACTCTGGCGAAAACTGTTTTTT. Filled out from reference TRBV5-8 and TRBJ1-4, the complete variable domain reads EAGVTQSPTHLIKTRGQQATLRCSPISGHTSVYWYQQALGLGLQFLLWYDEGEERNRGNFPPRFSGRQFPNYSSELNVNALELEDSALYLCASSLERLWRKLFFGSGTQLSVL.

The rearrangement joins TRBV29-1 to TRBJ2-1; 7 bases match TRBD2. CDR1 and CDR2 (germline): SQVTM, ANQGSEA. Trimming took 3 bases from V and 1 from J; bases not matched to a gene: 3. The CDR3 totals 14 residues. The CDR3, as DNA: TGCAGCGTTGATTCACTAGCGTCCTACAATGAGCAGTTCTTC. Translated, it gives CSVDSLASYNEQFF.

The V gene is TRBV27, the J gene TRBJ1-1; 7 nucleotides line up with TRBD1. This CDR3 region has 13 residues. Germline CDR1 MNHEY, CDR2 SMNVEV (reference sequence). V trimming: 5 bases; J trimming: 4 bases; junction bases outside the gene matches: 4. The CDR3 loop reads CASSTGVRTEAFF. The CDR3 DNA sequence: TGTGCCAGCAGTACAGGGGTCCGCACTGAAGCTTTCTTT.

V and J are TRBV5-1 and TRBJ2-2; TRBD1 aligns across 10 bases. The CDR3 is 17 amino acids. The V and J ends lost 3 bases and 4 bases, in that order; junction bases with no gene match: 9. Germline CDR1 SGHRS, CDR2 YFSETQ. The CDR3 region is CASSSYRDRGLTGELFF. CDR3 in DNA: TGCGCCAGCAGCTCTTACCGGGACAGGGGCCTCACCGGGGAGCTGTTTTTT. Full variable domain (outside the CDR3, taken from reference TRBV5-1 and TRBJ2-2): KAGVTQTPRYLIKTRGQQVTLSCSPISGHRSVSWYQQTPGQGLQFLFEYFSETQRNKGNFPGRFSGRQFSNSRSEMNVSTLELGDSALYLCASSSYRDRGLTGELFFGEGSRLTVL.

This clone was counted a few times. CDR3 amino acids: CAWTGQAGTEAFF. The DNA of the CDR3 is TGTGCCTGGACGGGACAGGCAGGCACTGAAGCTTTCTTT. This chain uses TRBV30 with TRBJ1-1; 8 nucleotides match TRBD1. Losses at the gene ends were 4 bases for V and 4 bases for J; bases not matched to a gene: 5. The CDR3 contains 13 residues. Germline V CDR1 and CDR2: GTSNPN, SVGIG (reference sequence).

V usage is TRBV5-4 and J usage is TRBJ2-5, with D possibly being TRBD2 (6 bases). Germline loops: CDR1 SGHNT, CDR2 YYREEE (reference sequence). Trimming took off 4 bases at V and 2 bases at J, with 18 bases between the two ends. This CDR3 region has 16 residues. CDR3 protein: CASSPGGGTTQETQYF. CDR3 nucleotides: TGTGCCAGCAGCCCAGGCGGCGGGACCACACAAGAGACCCAGTACTTC.